This passage covers 28 T cell receptor beta chains from one sample sequenced in a study of blood T cell dynamics during melanoma immunotherapy. The time point was: week 3, after first cycle of checkpoint inhibitor. Generated by immunoSEQ multiplex PCR, the TCRdb table keeps only in-frame clones and is missing some. The table lists about 12,000 clones, over 75% of them singletons. The sample consisted of blood, taken from a patient treated with checkpoint blockade. These TCRs come from a human donor with melanoma.

This chain links TRBV5-1 with TRBJ2-3; TRBD1 might be the D (6 bases). V lost 0 bases and J lost 6, with 14 bases in between. The CDR3 loop spans 15 amino acids. The germline CDR1 and CDR2 sequences are SGHRS and YFSETQ. This CDR3 is CASSLGRQVADTQYF. In DNA form, the CDR3 reads TGCGCCAGCAGCTTGGGCCGACAGGTTGCTGATACGCAGTATTTT.

V usage is TRBV4-1 and J usage is TRBJ2-7; the match to TRBD2 covers 10 bases. Germline CDR1 reads MGHRA; CDR2 reads YSYEKL. CDR3 size: 15 residues. After removal of 1 base from V and 4 bases from J, the junction contained 4 bases not matched to a gene. In DNA, the CDR3 is TGCGCCAGCAGCCAAGGGTCTAGCGGGAGTTACGAGCAGTACTTC. Translated: CASSQGSSGSYEQYF.

V is TRBV6-1 and J is TRBJ2-7, with 8 bases that match TRBD1. V dropped 4 bases and J dropped 3; count of bases not matched to a gene: 5. The CDR3 is made up of 14 amino acids. CDR1 is MNHNS and CDR2 is SASEGT in the germline V gene. The DNA of the CDR3 is TGTGCCAGCAGTGCGGACAGGGCAAACTACGAGCAGTACTTC. Protein product: CASSADRANYEQYF.

This clone was seen more than once but under ten times. The gene calls are TRBV6-5 and TRBJ1-1, with D maybe TRBD1 (6 bases). The CDR3 contains 14 residues. The germline V and J ends were trimmed by 0 bases and 7 bases, with 12 bases remaining between them. CDR1 MNHEY and CDR2 SVGAGI come from the germline V gene. CDR3 protein: CASSYSGGLGEAFF. CDR3 bases: TGTGCCAGCAGTTACTCGGGGGGCCTGGGTGAAGCTTTCTTT.

J is TRBJ2-3 and V is TRBV4-1, with 10 bases lining up with TRBD1. V trimming: 3 bases; J trimming: 1 base; junction bases outside the gene matches: 4. From germline, CDR1 is MGHRA and CDR2 YSYEKL. The CDR3 is 16 amino acids. Here the CDR3 reads CASSHEDRGRTDTQYF. The CDR3 DNA is TGCGCCAGCAGCCATGAAGACAGGGGGCGCACAGATACGCAGTATTTT.

This rearrangement joins TRBV10-3 to TRBJ2-4, with D tentatively TRBD1 (6 bases). Per germline, CDR1 ENHRY and CDR2 SYGVKD. CDR3 length: 16 amino acids. V shed 2 bases and J shed 1 base, with 12 bases lying between them. The CDR3, as DNA: TGTGCCATCAGTGAGACCCAGGGGCCGGCCAAAAACATTCAGTACTTC. Its translation: CAISETQGPAKNIQYF.

The V call is TRBV2, the J call TRBJ2-1; TRBD2 aligns across 11 bases. V lost 3 bases, J lost 3 bases, and 7 bases stayed unmatched. Germline V gene data show CDR1 as SNHLY and CDR2 as FYNNEI. The CDR3 runs to 17 residues. CDR3 in DNA: TGTGCCAGCAGTGATTTTACTAGCGGGGGACTCTACAATGAGCAGTTCTTC. The encoded protein is CASSDFTSGGLYNEQFF.

CDR3 sequence reads: CASSVVGGQGIRRGETQYF. CDR3 nucleotides: TGCGCCAGCAGCGTCGTCGGGGGCCAGGGAATTCGGAGGGGTGAGACCCAGTACTTC. This sequence joins TRBV5-1 and TRBJ2-5; D could derive from TRBD1 or TRBD2 (6 bases each). This CDR3 comprises 19 residues. The germline V gene encodes CDR1 SGHRS and CDR2 YFSETQ. V was shortened by 4 bases and J by 5 bases, with 30 bases between the two germline ends.

The CDR3 loop reads CASSLVGPPEPQHF. DNA of the CDR3: TGCGCCAGCAGCTTGGTTGGTCCCCCGGAGCCCCAGCATTTT. The chain has TRBV5-1 and TRBJ1-5; D not resolved. The CDR3 is 14 residues long. CDR1 is SGHRS, CDR2 YFSETQ, per germline. V lost 0 bases and J 8 bases, leaving 12 bases between the germline ends.

The chain has TRBV5-6 and TRBJ1-3; 9 nucleotides line up with TRBD1. The V gene end was trimmed by 1 base and the J gene end by 0 bases; junction bases not matched to a gene: 8. This CDR3 region has 18 residues. Germline V gives CDR1 SGHDT, CDR2 YYEEEE. This CDR3 is CASSLFGTGRFSGNTIYF. The CDR3 region has the DNA TGTGCCAGCAGCTTGTTCGGGACAGGGCGTTTCTCTGGAAACACCATATATTTT.

The DNA of the CDR3 is TGCGCCAGCAGCCCCCCCTGGGGCAGGAGCTCCTACGAGCAGTACTTC. Its protein product is CASSPPWGRSSYEQYF. V gene TRBV4-1 combines with J gene TRBJ2-5, with a weak D call TRBD1 (5 bases). Judging by the DNA end, TRBJ2-7 fits better; the J call may be wrong. This CDR3 is built from 16 residues. Germline values: CDR1 MGHRA, CDR2 YSYEKL.

This rearrangement joins TRBV5-1 to TRBJ2-1; tentatively, D is TRBD2 (6 bases). The CDR3 runs to 13 residues. V lost 1 base, J lost 6 bases, and 8 bases lay in between. CDR1 and CDR2 (germline): SGHRS, YFSETQ. Written as DNA, the CDR3 is TGCGCCAGCAGCTTGTTAGCGGCCAATGAGCAGTTCTTC. It encodes CASSLLAANEQFF.

V gene TRBV29-1 combines with J gene TRBJ2-3; the D gene is possibly TRBD2 (6 bases). V was trimmed by 0 bases and J by 5 bases, leaving 15 bases between them. The CDR3 is 15 amino acids. Germline-derived CDR1 and CDR2 are SQVTM and ANQGSEA. DNA of the CDR3: TGCAGCGTTGAAGAGTGGCGGGGACGTCTAGATACGCAGTATTTT. It is translated as CSVEEWRGRLDTQYF.

This rearrangement joins TRBV7-9 to TRBJ1-6, with 9 bases fitting TRBD1. This CDR3 has 16 residues. J gave up 3 bases and V 4 bases, and 4 bases lay outside the gene matches. Germline V lookup: CDR1 SEHNR, CDR2 FQNEAQ (reference sequence). CDR3 protein: CASSSGQGFYNSPLHF. The CDR3 nucleotides read TGTGCCAGCAGCTCAGGACAGGGGTTCTATAATTCACCCCTCCACTTT.

This clone occurred a few times. This chain uses TRBV2 with TRBJ2-7, with TRBD2 identical over 9 bases. Germline V CDR1 and CDR2: SNHLY, FYNNEI. The CDR3 runs 13 residues. The J segment lost 7 bases and the V segment lost 6 bases, leaving 7 bases of the junction unmatched. CDR3 bases: TGTGCCAGCAGGGGGACTAGCTCCGAGGAGCAGTACTTC. It translates to CASRGTSSEEQYF.

This sequence joins TRBV28 and TRBJ1-2; 9 nucleotides align to TRBD1. Trimming cost V 10 bases and J 4 bases; bases outside gene matches: 13. CDR3 length equals 15 residues. Germline loops: CDR1 MDHEN, CDR2 SYDVKM. For the CDR3, the DNA is TGTGCCACTTCCGACAGGGGGAGAAATACCTATGGCTACACCTTC. Translating it yields CATSDRGRNTYGYTF.

V usage is TRBV2 and J usage is TRBJ1-1; perhaps TRBD1 as D (5 bases). The germline gives CDR1 SNHLY, CDR2 FYNNEI. The CDR3 loop spans 15 amino acids. Trimming stripped 4 bases from V and 1 base from J, with 13 bases between. The CDR3 reads CASSGSQGPNTEAFF. DNA for the CDR3: TGTGCCAGCAGTGGGAGCCAGGGCCCGAACACTGAAGCTTTCTTT.

This sequence joins TRBV7-2 and TRBJ2-3, with TRBD2 matching over 13 bases. Trimming cost V 3 bases and J 8 bases; bases outside gene matches: 11. The CDR3 has 17 amino acids. Germline CDR1 SGHTA, CDR2 FQGNSA. The CDR3 sequence is CASSFELAGGPLGTQYF. The CDR3 nucleotides are TGTGCCAGCAGCTTTGAACTAGCGGGAGGGCCCCTCGGTACGCAGTATTTT.

This rearrangement joins TRBV6-1 to TRBJ1-5; D remains unclear. The CDR3 spans 17 residues. Germline V gives CDR1 MNHNS, CDR2 SASEGT. The V gene lost 2 bases and the J gene lost 1 base, with 15 bases spanning the gap. The CDR3 reads CASSELAGFRSNQPQHF. The CDR3 DNA sequence: TGTGCCAGCAGTGAACTGGCGGGTTTCAGGAGCAATCAGCCCCAGCATTTT.

This chain joins TRBV7-9 and TRBJ2-3; D may correspond to TRBD1 or TRBD2 (6 bases each). CDR3 length equals 16 residues. CDR1 and CDR2 (germline): SEHNR, FQNEAQ (reference sequence). The V and J ends lost 3 bases and 3 bases respectively, with 16 bases between them. This chain's CDR3 is CASSFSIGGGTDTQYF. CDR3 nucleotide sequence: TGTGCCAGCAGCTTCTCCATCGGAGGGGGAACAGATACGCAGTATTTT.

The chain links TRBV2 to TRBJ2-2; TRBD1 agrees at 9 bases. The CDR3 spans 15 residues. The junction had 4 bases not matched to a gene; V was cut back by 5 bases and J by 3 bases. Germline lookup yields CDR1 SNHLY and CDR2 FYNNEI. The CDR3 coding sequence is TGTGCCAGCAGTCTACAGGGGGCGCACACCGGGGAGCTGTTTTTT. This codes for CASSLQGAHTGELFF.

The V gene is TRBV9, the J gene TRBJ2-3; D possibly matches TRBD1 or TRBD2 (6 bases each). The V end lost 4 bases, the J end lost 2 bases, and 14 bases lay between the germline ends. Per germline, CDR1 SGDLS and CDR2 YYNGEE. This CDR3 is built from 15 residues. CDR3 DNA: TGTGCCAGCAGCCCACTAGGGGGGAACACAGATACGCAGTATTTT. It translates to CASSPLGGNTDTQYF.

To note about this clone: The DNA is left out, because the CDR3 cannot be placed on it with certainty; the CDR3 is given as TCRdb lists it. The same CDR3 arises from other DNA sequences in this sample as well. The gene calls are TRBV5-1 and TRBJ2-7; the tabulated D call, TRBD2, remains unverified against the DNA. The CDR3 length is 16 residues, termini included. CDR1 is SGHRS, CDR2 YFSETQ, per germline. The CDR3 spells CASSLFGLGSSYEQYF.

The rearrangement joins TRBV6-4 to TRBJ1-1; maybe TRBD1 (5 bases). The CDR3 has 14 residues. Trimming cost V 6 bases and J 1 base, with 12 bases left between them. Looked up from germline, CDR1 is MRHNA and CDR2 is SNTAGT. CDR3 sequence: CASRPRGGNTEAFF. CDR3 in DNA: TGTGCCAGCAGACCTCGGGGGGGGAACACTGAAGCTTTCTTT.

This clone was recorded once. This chain joins TRBV7-9 and TRBJ1-2; D is unresolved. V was shortened by 5 bases and J by 2 bases, with 9 bases between the two germline ends. This CDR3 is 13 amino acids long. CDR1 is SEHNR, CDR2 FQNEAQ, per germline (reference sequence). CDR3 sequence reads: CASSTGANYGYTF. In DNA, the CDR3 is TGTGCCAGCAGCACGGGCGCGAACTATGGCTACACCTTC.

The chain joins TRBV7-2 to TRBJ1-2; D possibly corresponds to TRBD1 (6 bases). V was trimmed by 5 bases and J by 4 bases, leaving 14 bases between them. CDR1 SGHTA and CDR2 FQGNSA come from the germline V gene. The CDR3 loop spans 14 amino acids. DNA for the CDR3: TGTGCCAGCAGCCCCGACGGGGGGGCCTATGGCTACACCTTC. Amino acid sequence: CASSPDGGAYGYTF.

The J gene is TRBJ1-2, the V gene TRBV7-9; no firm D call. This CDR3 is built from 16 residues. Germline V gene sequence: CDR1 SEHNR, CDR2 FQNEAQ (reference sequence). Deletions cut 1 base from V and 0 bases from J, with 12 bases between. CDR3 sequence: CASSLGPEYSNYGYTF. DNA of the CDR3: TGTGCCAGCAGCTTAGGACCGGAATACTCTAACTATGGCTACACCTTC.

The chain links TRBV13 to TRBJ2-3; D perhaps matches TRBD2 (5 bases). The ends were cut back, 3 bases at V and 0 bases at J, with 13 bases in the middle. CDR1 PRHDT and CDR2 FYEKMQ come from the germline V gene (reference sequence). The CDR3 sequence is 16 residues long. CDR3 in amino acids: CASSFRLGSSTDTQYF. In DNA, the CDR3 is TGTGCCAGCAGCTTCCGGTTAGGGAGTAGCACAGATACGCAGTATTTT.